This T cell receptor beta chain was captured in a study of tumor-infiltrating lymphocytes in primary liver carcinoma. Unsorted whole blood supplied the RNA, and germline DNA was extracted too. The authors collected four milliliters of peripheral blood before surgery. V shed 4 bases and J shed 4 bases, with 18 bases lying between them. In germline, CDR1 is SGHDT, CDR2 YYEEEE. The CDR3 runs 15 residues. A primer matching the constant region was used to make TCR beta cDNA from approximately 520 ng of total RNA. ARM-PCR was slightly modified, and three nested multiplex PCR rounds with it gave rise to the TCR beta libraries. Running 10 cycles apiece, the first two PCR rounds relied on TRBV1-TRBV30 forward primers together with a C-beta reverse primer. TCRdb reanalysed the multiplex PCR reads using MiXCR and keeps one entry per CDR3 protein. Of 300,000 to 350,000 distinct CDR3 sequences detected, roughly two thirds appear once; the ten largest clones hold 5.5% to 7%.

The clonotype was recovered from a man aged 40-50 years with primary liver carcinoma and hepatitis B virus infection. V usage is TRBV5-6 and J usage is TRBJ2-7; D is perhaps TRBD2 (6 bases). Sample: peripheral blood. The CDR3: CASSLEGGKAYEQYF. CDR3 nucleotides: TGTGCCAGCAGCCTGGAAGGCGGGAAGGCTTACGAGCAGTACTTC. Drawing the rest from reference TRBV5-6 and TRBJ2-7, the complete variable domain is DAGVTQSPTHLIKTRGQQVTLRCSPKSGHDTVSWYQQALGQGPQFIFQYYEEEERQRGNFPDRFSGHQFPNYSSELNVNALLLGDSALYLCASSLEGGKAYEQYFGPGTRLTVT.